This T cell receptor beta chain was found in a study of CD4 T cells in relation to SARS-CoV-2 and coronaviruses. Points from the study as a whole: Crossreactivity was assessed only for spike protein, not other viral proteins. Pre-pandemic and post-infection samples never came from the same donor.

Trimming removed 0 bases at V and 4 bases at J, with 7 bases between. Per the germline V gene, CDR1 is LGHNA and CDR2 is YNFKEQ. The CDR3 length is 14 residues. Concerning this clone itself: The antigen remains unidentified.

Unexposed donor CD4+ T cells date from 2011-2018, before the COVID-19 pandemic. After about 11 days of culture, CD4+ T cells were isolated. Cells permitting, SARS-CoV-2 S/N and four cold-coronavirus spikes were tested on unexposed-donor CD4+ T cells. The method was immunoSEQ multiplex PCR; TCRdb's version includes in-frame clones alone and lacks a portion of them. The repertoire holds about 26,000 clones, with 73% as singletons. The chain uses TRBV4-2 and TRBJ1-3, with no clear D. This TCR was recovered from a human donor in good health. Sequences were obtained from CD4+ T cells from PBMCs, cultured in vitro. As DNA, the CDR3 is TGTGCCAGCAGCCAAGATCCAGGCGGAAACACCATATATTTT. Its protein product is CASSQDPGGNTIYF.